This is a list of T cell receptor beta chains from one sample in a study of blood T cells in healthy people across ages. One entry per CDR3 protein, called by TCRdb with MiXCR from the 5' RACE reads. The top ten hold around 23% of the sample, which has approximately 2,000,000 distinct CDR3 sequences, about two fifths seen once. The sequencing input was blood. These receptors were obtained from a human donor in good health. Both conserved end residues are part of each CDR3. A D gene is named only where the DNA matches it firmly. Expanded clones are given a class, and other clones once, few, many or no size at all.

cdr3_aa	cdr3_nt	d_call	j_call	v_call	clone_size
CSATGSSTDTQYF	TGCAGTGCTACAGGCTCTAGCACAGATACGCAGTATTTT	-	TRBJ2-3	TRBV20-1	-
CSDEQTANYGYTF	TGCAGTGATGAACAGACTGCAAACTATGGCTACACCTTC	-	TRBJ1-2	TRBV20-1	-
CVSSGESGGGQTQYF	TGTGTCAGCAGCGGAGAATCAGGGGGCGGGCAGACCCAGTACTTC	TRBD1	TRBJ2-5	TRBV9	-
CASSYHRGVYQPQHF	TGTGCCAGCAGTTACCACAGGGGGGTATATCAGCCCCAGCATTTT	TRBD1	TRBJ1-5	TRBV6-2/TRBV6-3	few
CASSRDRDDTEAFF	TGTGCCAGCAGTCGGGACAGGGATGACACTGAAGCTTTCTTT	TRBD1	TRBJ1-1	TRBV28	few
CASSQQSSSYNEQFF	TGTGCCAGCTCTCAACAGTCTTCCTCCTACAATGAGCAGTTCTTC	-	TRBJ2-1	TRBV18	-
CASSPEPTYEQYF	TGTGCCAGCAGCCCAGAACCGACCTACGAGCAGTACTTC	-	TRBJ2-7	TRBV12-3/TRBV12-4	few
CASSQNRYEQYF	TGTGCCAGCAGTCAGAATCGCTACGAGCAGTACTTC	-	TRBJ2-7	TRBV6-2/TRBV6-3	-
CSVAGWNEKLFF	TGCAGCGTTGCGGGGTGGAATGAAAAACTGTTTTTT	-	TRBJ1-4	TRBV29-1	few
CASSSGVGDEQFF	TGTGCCAGCAGCTCGGGGGTGGGGGATGAGCAGTTCTTC	-	TRBJ2-1	TRBV7-3	-
CASSSALAQPQHF	TGTGCCAGCAGTTCGGCCCTCGCACAGCCCCAGCATTTT	-	TRBJ1-5	TRBV12-3/TRBV12-4	-
CSAARDSQYQPQHF	TGCAGTGCTGCCAGGGACAGTCAATATCAGCCCCAGCATTTT	TRBD1	TRBJ1-5	TRBV20-1	-
CSAPELNRGTDTQYF	TGCAGTGCTCCCGAATTAAACAGGGGCACAGATACGCAGTATTTT	-	TRBJ2-3	TRBV20-1	few
CASSLGTADLWMCTF	TGTGCCAGCAGCTTAGGGACAGCGGACCTTTGGATGTGCACCTTC	-	TRBJ1-2	TRBV7-2	-
CASSFGGQGYGYTF	TGTGCCAGCAGCTTCGGAGGACAGGGTTATGGCTACACCTTC	TRBD1	TRBJ1-2	TRBV7-2	-
CASSLDFGDRGGEQYF	TGTGCCAGCAGTTTAGATTTCGGGGACAGGGGTGGCGAGCAGTACTTC	TRBD1	TRBJ2-7	TRBV28	-
CASSPQTGAGGYNEQFF	TGTGCCAGCTCACCACAGACCGGGGCTGGGGGCTACAATGAGCAGTTCTTC	-	TRBJ2-1	TRBV18	-
CASSLGLGLALAEQYF	TGTGCCAGCAGCTTGGGACTGGGACTAGCGTTGGCCGAGCAGTACTTC	TRBD2	TRBJ2-7	TRBV5-5	-
CASTPLGTSGETQYF	TGTGCCAGCACCCCGCTAGGTACGTCCGGAGAGACCCAGTACTTC	-	TRBJ2-5	TRBV6-5	-
CASSLTGAGGQPQHF	TGTGCCAGCAGCTTAACGGGGGCAGGGGGACAGCCCCAGCATTTT	TRBD1	TRBJ1-5	TRBV7-3	once
CSARDRPDYGYTF	TGCAGTGCTAGAGATCGGCCGGACTATGGCTACACCTTC	-	TRBJ1-2	TRBV20-1	-
CASSSPWGRTEAFF	TGTGCCAGCTCGTCCCCCTGGGGGAGAACTGAAGCTTTCTTT	-	TRBJ1-1	TRBV18	once
CASSYSAGNRQEAQYF	TGTGCCAGCAGTTACTCAGCAGGGAACCGACAAGAGGCCCAGTACTTC	-	TRBJ2-5	TRBV6-2/TRBV6-3	-
CASSHTPGQGINTEAFF	TGTGCCAGCAGCCATACCCCGGGACAGGGAATCAACACTGAAGCTTTCTTT	TRBD1	TRBJ1-1	TRBV14	-
CASLNLGARTEAFF	TGCGCCTCTTTAAATCTGGGGGCGCGGACTGAAGCTTTCTTT	-	TRBJ1-1	TRBV4-1	-
CASSSRGKYRPYEQYF	TGCGCCAGCAGCAGCCGGGGGAAATATAGACCCTACGAGCAGTACTTC	-	TRBJ2-7	TRBV4-3	-
CASNRGTGYGYTF	TGTGCCAGCAACCGAGGGACAGGCTATGGCTACACCTTC	TRBD1	TRBJ1-2	TRBV12-3/TRBV12-4	few
CSALRGPSYNEQFF	TGCAGTGCTCTACGGGGGCCCTCCTACAATGAGCAGTTCTTC	-	TRBJ2-1	TRBV20-1	-
CASSPGGPQDTQYF	TGTGCCAGCAGCCCGGGGGGGCCCCAAGATACGCAGTATTTT	TRBD2	TRBJ2-3	TRBV7-3	few
CSARWGGIQETQYF	TGCAGTGCTAGATGGGGGGGGATCCAAGAGACCCAGTACTTC	TRBD2	TRBJ2-5	TRBV20-1	few
CASSFPSGGSDEQFF	TGTGCCAGCAGCTTCCCTAGCGGGGGGAGTGATGAGCAGTTCTTC	TRBD2	TRBJ2-1	TRBV5-6	-
CASSLRTGRGGYTF	TGTGCCAGCAGTCTCAGGACAGGGCGAGGAGGCTACACCTTC	TRBD1	TRBJ1-2	TRBV27	-
CASSSYTEKTQYF	TGTGCCAGCAGCTCATACACCGAAAAGACCCAGTACTTC	-	TRBJ2-5	TRBV7-3	-
CASSLGQEDEQFF	TGTGCCAGCAGTCTGGGACAGGAGGATGAGCAGTTCTTC	TRBD1	TRBJ2-1	TRBV6-2/TRBV6-3	few
CASSDDSSGGTEAFF	TGTGCCAGCAGTGACGACAGCTCCGGGGGCACTGAAGCTTTCTTT	-	TRBJ1-1	TRBV12-3/TRBV12-4	-
CASYGGLGWGYTF	TGTGCCAGCTATGGGGGACTGGGCTGGGGCTACACCTTC	-	TRBJ1-2	TRBV2	few
CASSQDQGQGPYEQYF	TGTGCCAGCAGCCAAGATCAAGGACAGGGGCCCTACGAGCAGTACTTC	TRBD1	TRBJ2-7	TRBV3-1	-
CASSGQTGSYNEQFF	TGTGCCAGCAGCGGGCAGACAGGCTCCTACAATGAGCAGTTCTTC	-	TRBJ2-1	TRBV9	few
CASSLQQNGYTF	TGTGCCAGCAGCTTACAACAGAATGGCTACACCTTC	-	TRBJ1-2	TRBV7-2	-
CASKDRLFTDTQYF	TGTGCCAGCAAGGACAGGCTTTTCACAGATACGCAGTATTTT	TRBD1	TRBJ2-3	TRBV2	-
CASSQDRDSDYYGYTF	TGCGCCAGCAGCCAAGATCGGGACAGCGATTACTATGGCTACACCTTC	TRBD1	TRBJ1-2	TRBV4-3	-
CASSLDPGSGQPQHF	TGCGCCAGCAGCTTGGATCCGGGGTCGGGTCAGCCCCAGCATTTT	-	TRBJ1-5	TRBV5-1	few
CASRSGQGRNQPQHF	TGTGCCAGCAGATCGGGACAGGGGAGGAATCAGCCCCAGCATTTT	TRBD1	TRBJ1-5	TRBV12-3/TRBV12-4	-
CASSLDWVGAEQFF	TGCGCCAGCAGCTTGGACTGGGTTGGGGCGGAGCAGTTCTTC	-	TRBJ2-1	TRBV5-1	few
CASSQDLGRGGRDTQYF	TGCGCCAGCAGCCAAGATTTAGGACGGGGGGGGCGAGATACGCAGTATTTT	TRBD2	TRBJ2-3	TRBV4-3	-
CSVAQGYTNTEAFF	TGCAGTGTAGCGCAGGGATATACGAACACTGAAGCTTTCTTT	-	TRBJ1-1	TRBV20-1	once
CSARDASGASDTQYF	TGCAGTGCTAGAGATGCGTCGGGGGCGTCGGATACGCAGTATTTT	-	TRBJ2-3	TRBV20-1	-
CASRFYGASYGYTF	TGTGCCAGCAGGTTTTATGGGGCGTCCTATGGCTACACCTTC	-	TRBJ1-2	TRBV6-5	few
CASSRDSGNTIYF	TGTGCCAGCAGCCGCGACTCTGGAAACACCATATATTTT	-	TRBJ1-3	TRBV7-9	few
CASSFLTDRSGTEAFF	TGTGCCAGCAGTTTCTTGACCGACAGGTCAGGGACTGAAGCTTTCTTT	-	TRBJ1-1	TRBV12-3/TRBV12-4	-
CSGRQGAREKLFF	TGCAGCGGGAGACAGGGGGCGCGCGAAAAACTGTTTTTT	TRBD1	TRBJ1-4	TRBV29-1	-
CASGWDPGPLGGYTF	TGTGCTAGTGGTTGGGATCCCGGGCCCTTAGGTGGCTACACCTTC	-	TRBJ1-2	TRBV12-5	-
CSAGGDSNEKLFF	TGCAGCGCCGGGGGGGACAGCAATGAAAAACTGTTTTTT	TRBD1	TRBJ1-4	TRBV29-1	-